The present entry profiles one TCR beta chain with its context. This clonotype was observed a handful of times. This clone's antigen is unknown. Qualities for individual bases were not recorded, and no much larger clone is one base off. These data come from a study of blood T cells in healthy people across ages (dated by TCRdb to about 2015). General notes on the study: Template switching captured roughly one uniquely barcoded TCR beta cDNA molecule per two T cells in model experiments. To track age-related changes in TCR beta repertoire diversity, the study relied on deep sequencing normalized with unique cDNA molecular identifiers. The donors were split into four age groups: young (average around 15 years), middle-aged (about 40), aged (roughly 68) and long-lived (about 82). To avoid experimental bias, donors of different ages were spread randomly across the sequencing lanes. The study analyzed two additional independent replicas of 1 million unique cDNA reads from the same blood draw for two donors, one aged 18 to 29 and one aged 80 or older.

Study-wide conclusions, independent of this receptor: The CMV infection status of donors was not known, potentially confounding age-related changes in expanded clonotypes. Compared with the aged group, the long-lived group had more naive CD4+ T cells, fewer expanded clones and increased TCR diversity, suggesting age selection. Estimates of total diversity based on one million sequenced T cells were considered lower bounds and underestimates. A strong correlation was found between observed TCR beta diversity and the percentage of naive T cells measured by flow cytometry. As age increased, observed TCR beta diversity per million T cells dropped in a roughly linear way, and a significant reduction was already evident by age about 40. Since profiling was done on bulk unsorted PBMCs, naive and antigen-experienced compartments could not be conclusively compared.

Receptors were amplified or captured by 5' RACE. Sequencer: Illumina HiSeq 2500. A second PCR of about 7 to 12 cycles was run with a J-beta primer mix and a sample-barcoded 5' primer. Each TCR beta cDNA molecule received a unique molecular identifier from a template-switch 5' adaptor carrying 12 random nucleotides. Each sample yielded at least 2.5 million CDR3-containing paired-end reads. All of the RNA was converted into first-strand cDNA using the Mint cDNA synthesis kit, with a TRBC-specific oligonucleotide serving as the primer. Following uracil-DNA glycosylase treatment, a first 18-cycle PCR with universal primers M1SS and BC2_uni_R was performed on all cDNA. Concerning the study's data processing: For normalization, 1 million high-quality reads, each with a distinct molecular identifier, were randomly selected from each sample. Reads sharing molecular identifiers were discarded rather than binned into consensus sequences. MiTCR, run with a Q25 quality threshold and the strictest error-elimination algorithm, handled CDR3 identification, clonotype clustering and error correction. A nonparametric unseen species model with Euler transformation was used to estimate a lower bound on total TCR beta diversity. TCRdb reworked the public reads: Q25 trimming with fastp, MiXCR clone assembly, productive beta chains retained. Under each unique CDR3 protein, matching rows form one entry showing the most common genes and DNA. Here the V and J calls rest on TCRdb's processing, not on the authors' analysis. The sample table contains about 1.6 million distinct CDR3 sequences; only one count was recorded for about 31% of them. The leading ten clones occupy about 11% of the sample.

Systemically healthy Caucasian individuals from Russia, around 38 in total and aged about 6 to 95 years, were included as donors. Each donor gave 8 to 10 milliliters of peripheral blood, drawn into EDTA-treated Vacutainer tubes. Ficoll-Paque density-gradient centrifugation was used to isolate PBMCs, with at least 7 million per sample. Total RNA, at least 6 micrograms per sample, was extracted from PBMCs with Trizol reagent. For every donor, an aliquot of PBMCs went through flow cytometry to measure the percentages of naive CD45RAhigh/CD27high T cells. Ends trimmed: V by 10 bases, J by 9 bases; bases unmatched to a gene: 8. Looking up the germline V gene yields CDR1 ENHRY and CDR2 SYGVKD. CDR3 length: 14 amino acids, cysteine to phenylalanine. The read is trimmed to its CDR3 DNA, 42 bases read in frame from base 1.

Sequencing input: blood. Recombination joined TRBV10-3 with TRBJ2-1, and 14 bases in between align with TRBD2. This receptor was taken from a woman between 25 and 40 years old in good health. The DNA reads as follows: TGTGCCACCGCCGGGACTAGCGGGAGTGCTGAGCAGTTCTTC. Protein translation: CATAGTSGSAEQFF.